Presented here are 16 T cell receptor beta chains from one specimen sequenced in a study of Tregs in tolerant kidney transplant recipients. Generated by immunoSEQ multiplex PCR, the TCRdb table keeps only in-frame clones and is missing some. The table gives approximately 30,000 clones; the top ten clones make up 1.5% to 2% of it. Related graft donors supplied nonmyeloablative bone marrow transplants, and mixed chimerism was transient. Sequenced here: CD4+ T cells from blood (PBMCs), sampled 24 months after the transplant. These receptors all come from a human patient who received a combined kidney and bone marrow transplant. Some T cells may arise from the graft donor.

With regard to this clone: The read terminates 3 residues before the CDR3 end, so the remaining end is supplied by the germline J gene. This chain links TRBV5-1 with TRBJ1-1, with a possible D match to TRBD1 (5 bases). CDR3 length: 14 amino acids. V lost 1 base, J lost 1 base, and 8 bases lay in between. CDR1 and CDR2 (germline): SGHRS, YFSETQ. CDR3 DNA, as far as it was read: TGCGCCAGCAGCTTGACCACAGGGAACACTGAA. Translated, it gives CASSLTTGNTE. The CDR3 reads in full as CASSLTTGNTEAFF.

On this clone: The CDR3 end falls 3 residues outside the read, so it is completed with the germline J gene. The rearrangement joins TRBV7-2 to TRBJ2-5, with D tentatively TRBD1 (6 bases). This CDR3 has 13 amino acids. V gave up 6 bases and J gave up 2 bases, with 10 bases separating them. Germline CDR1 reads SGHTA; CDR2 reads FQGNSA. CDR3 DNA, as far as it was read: TGTGCCAGCAGTTCACAGGGTCAAGAGACC. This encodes CASSSQGQET. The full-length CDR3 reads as CASSSQGQETQYF.

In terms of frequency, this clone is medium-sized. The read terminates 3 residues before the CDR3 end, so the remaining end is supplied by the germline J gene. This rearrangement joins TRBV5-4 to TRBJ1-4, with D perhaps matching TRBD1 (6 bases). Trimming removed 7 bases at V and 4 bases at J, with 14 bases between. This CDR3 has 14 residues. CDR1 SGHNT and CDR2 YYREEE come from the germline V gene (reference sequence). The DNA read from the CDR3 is TGTGCCAGCGCACGCCGGGACAATAATGAAAAA. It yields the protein CASARRDNNEK. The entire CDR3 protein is CASARRDNNEKLFF.

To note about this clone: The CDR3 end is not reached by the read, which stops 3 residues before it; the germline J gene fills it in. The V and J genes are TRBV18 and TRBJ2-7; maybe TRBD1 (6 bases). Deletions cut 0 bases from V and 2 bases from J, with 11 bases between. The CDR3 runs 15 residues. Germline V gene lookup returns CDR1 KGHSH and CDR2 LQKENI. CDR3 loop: CASSPPGGITYEQYF. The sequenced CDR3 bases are TGTGCCAGCTCACCACCAGGGGGAATTACCTACGAG.

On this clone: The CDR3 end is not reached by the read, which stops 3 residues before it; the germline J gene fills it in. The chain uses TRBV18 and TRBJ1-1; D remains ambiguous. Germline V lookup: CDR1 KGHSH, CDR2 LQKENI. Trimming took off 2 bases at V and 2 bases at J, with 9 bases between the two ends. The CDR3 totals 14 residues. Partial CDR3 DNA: TGTGCCAGCTCACCAAGGGCCGAAAACACTGAA. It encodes CASSPRAENTE. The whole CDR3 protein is CASSPRAENTEAFF.

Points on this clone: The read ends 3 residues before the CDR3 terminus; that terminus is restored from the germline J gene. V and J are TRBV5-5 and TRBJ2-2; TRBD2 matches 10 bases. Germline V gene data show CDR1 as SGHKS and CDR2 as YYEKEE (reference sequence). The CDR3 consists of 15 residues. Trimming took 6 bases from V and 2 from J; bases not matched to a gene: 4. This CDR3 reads CASTLAGANTGELFF. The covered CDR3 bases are TGTGCCAGCACGCTAGCGGGAGCCAACACCGGGGAG.

The CDR3 bases that were read are TGTGCCAGCTCACCAGGACACCGGCAGAACACCGGGGAG. Translation: CASSPGHRQNTGE. The full CDR3 sequence reads CASSPGHRQNTGELFF. The rearrangement joins TRBV18 to TRBJ2-2; tentative D call: TRBD1 (5 bases). The read ends 3 residues shy of where the CDR3 ends; the end is completed using the germline J gene. Germline CDR1 and CDR2: KGHSH and LQKENI. The V gene lost 2 bases and the J gene lost 1 base, with 11 bases spanning the gap. There are 16 residues in the CDR3. The whole variable domain, filled in from reference TRBV18 and TRBJ2-2, reads NAGVMQNPRHLVRRRGQEARLRCSPMKGHSHVYWYRQLPEEGLKFMVYLQKENIIDESGMPKERFSAEFPKEGPSILRIQQVVRGDSAAYFCASSPGHRQNTGELFFGEGSRLTVL.

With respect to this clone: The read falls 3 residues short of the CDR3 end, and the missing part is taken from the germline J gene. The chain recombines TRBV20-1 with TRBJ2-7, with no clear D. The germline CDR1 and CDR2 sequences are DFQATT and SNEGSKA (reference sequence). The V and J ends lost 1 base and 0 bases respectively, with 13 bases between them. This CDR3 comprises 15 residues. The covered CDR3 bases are TGCAGTGCTAGAGTCTTAGGAGCAGGCTCCTACGAG. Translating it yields CSARVLGAGSYE. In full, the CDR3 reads CSARVLGAGSYEQYF.

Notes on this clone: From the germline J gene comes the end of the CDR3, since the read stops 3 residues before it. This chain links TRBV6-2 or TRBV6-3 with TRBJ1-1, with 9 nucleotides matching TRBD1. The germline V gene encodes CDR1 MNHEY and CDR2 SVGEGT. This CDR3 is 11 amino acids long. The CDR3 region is CASMGTGEAFF. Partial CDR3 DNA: TGTGCCAGCATGGGGACAGGGGAA.

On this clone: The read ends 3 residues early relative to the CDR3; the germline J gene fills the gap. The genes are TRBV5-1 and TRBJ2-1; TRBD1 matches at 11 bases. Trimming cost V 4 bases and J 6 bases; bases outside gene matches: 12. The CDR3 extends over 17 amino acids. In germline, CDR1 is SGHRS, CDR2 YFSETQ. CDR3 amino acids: CASSDSTGQGAGNEQFF. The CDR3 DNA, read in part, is TGCGCCAGCAGCGACTCTACCGGACAGGGGGCAGGCAATGAG.

The CDR3 bases that were read are TGTGCCAGCTCCTTCGCGGGAGGGCCGGTGACC. Amino acids: CASSFAGGPVT. The full-length CDR3 reads as CASSFAGGPVTQYF. J is TRBJ2-5 and V is TRBV6-2 or TRBV6-3; 9 nucleotides align to TRBD2. Read coverage stops 3 residues before the CDR3 terminus; the germline J gene supplies the remainder. Germline CDR1 MNHEY, CDR2 SVGEGT. This CDR3 region has 14 residues. V trimming: 8 bases; J trimming: 7 bases; junction bases outside the gene matches: 11.

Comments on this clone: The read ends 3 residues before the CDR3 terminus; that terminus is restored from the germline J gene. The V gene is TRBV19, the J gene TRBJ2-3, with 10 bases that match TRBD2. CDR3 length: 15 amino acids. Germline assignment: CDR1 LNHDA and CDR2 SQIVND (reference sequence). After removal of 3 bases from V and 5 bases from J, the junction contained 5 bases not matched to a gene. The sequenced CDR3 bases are TGTGCCAGTAGTATCTACGGGACTAGCGTAGATACG. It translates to CASSIYGTSVDT. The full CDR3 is CASSIYGTSVDTQYF.

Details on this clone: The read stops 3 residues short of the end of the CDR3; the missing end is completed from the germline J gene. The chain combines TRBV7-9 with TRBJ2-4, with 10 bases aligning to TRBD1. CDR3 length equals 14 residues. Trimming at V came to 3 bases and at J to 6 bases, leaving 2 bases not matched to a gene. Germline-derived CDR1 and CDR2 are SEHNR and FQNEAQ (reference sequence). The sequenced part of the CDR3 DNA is TGTGCCAGCAGCTTTGGGACAGGGGCAAACATT. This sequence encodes CASSFGTGANI. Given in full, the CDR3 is CASSFGTGANIQYF.

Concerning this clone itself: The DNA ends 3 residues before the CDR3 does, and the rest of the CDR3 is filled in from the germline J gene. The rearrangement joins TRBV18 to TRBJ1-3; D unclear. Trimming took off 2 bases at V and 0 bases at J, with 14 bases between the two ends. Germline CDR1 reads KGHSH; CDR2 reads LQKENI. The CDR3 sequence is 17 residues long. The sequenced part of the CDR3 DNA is TGTGCCAGCTCACCAAACGGTGCGGGGATCTCTGGAAACACC. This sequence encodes CASSPNGAGISGNT. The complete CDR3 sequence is CASSPNGAGISGNTIYF.

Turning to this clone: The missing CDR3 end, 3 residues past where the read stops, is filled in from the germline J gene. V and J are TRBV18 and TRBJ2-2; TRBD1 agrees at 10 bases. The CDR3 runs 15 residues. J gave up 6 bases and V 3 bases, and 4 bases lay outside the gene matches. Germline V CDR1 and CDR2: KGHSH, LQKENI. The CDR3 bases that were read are TGTGCCAGCTCACCGGGACAGGGGACGGCCGGGGAG. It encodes CASSPGQGTAGE. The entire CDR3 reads CASSPGQGTAGELFF.

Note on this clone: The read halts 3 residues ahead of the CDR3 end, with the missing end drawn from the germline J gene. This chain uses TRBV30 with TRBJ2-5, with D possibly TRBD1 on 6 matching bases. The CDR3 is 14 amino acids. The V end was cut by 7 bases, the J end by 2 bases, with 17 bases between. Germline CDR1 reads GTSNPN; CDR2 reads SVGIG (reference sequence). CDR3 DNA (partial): TGTGCCTCTTCTCATCCAGGGGTTCAAGAGACC. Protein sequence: CASSHPGVQET. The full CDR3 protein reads CASSHPGVQETQYF.